These 8 T cell receptor beta chains were all obtained from the same sample, sequenced in a study of patients and donors after allogeneic stem cell transplantation. Each CDR3 protein gets one entry after TCRdb re-called the RT-PCR reads with MiXCR. The table records hundreds of thousands of distinct CDR3 sequences, 13% to 15% of them present only once. Sequenced: blood, either unsorted or a sorted T cell fraction (not recorded which). The receptors were sampled from a human donor who was either an allogeneic HSCT recipient or a stem cell or donor lymphocyte infusion donor (not recorded which). It is not recorded whose cells these are; they may come from a transplant donor.

The sample holds many counts of this clonotype. The V call is TRBV7-2, the J call TRBJ2-4; TRBD1 is a possible D gene (5 bases). Germline-derived CDR1 and CDR2 are SGHTA and FQGNSA. Trimming shortened V by 5 bases and J by 0 bases, and 14 bases separated the two germline ends. The CDR3 loop spans 16 amino acids. The CDR3 DNA follows: TGTGCCAGCAGCGAAAGCACAGGCTTAGCCAAAAACATTCAGTACTTC. This translates into CASSESTGLAKNIQYF.

In this sample, this clonotype turned up a few times. This chain joins TRBV27 and TRBJ1-1; D remains ambiguous. V lost 6 bases, J lost 10 bases, and 12 bases lay in between. The V gene's germline CDR1 is MNHEY and CDR2 SMNVEV (reference sequence). The CDR3 is made up of 11 amino acids. For the CDR3, the DNA is TGTGCCAGCAGGCCACAAGGGCGAGCTTTCTTT. Amino acid sequence: CASRPQGRAFF.

The chain is built from TRBV20-1 and TRBJ1-5, with 9 bases matching TRBD1. Germline trimming cut 1 base from V and 2 bases from J; bases unmatched to any gene: 15. Germline V gene data show CDR1 as DFQATT and CDR2 as SNEGSKA (reference sequence). This CDR3 is built from 19 residues. The CDR3 is CSARVRGDRARVGNQPQHF. CDR3 in DNA: TGCAGTGCTAGAGTAAGGGGGGACAGGGCTCGGGTAGGCAATCAGCCCCAGCATTTT.

The chain employs TRBV4-1 and TRBJ2-2, with 13 bases that match TRBD2. Germline trimming cut 2 bases from V and 6 bases from J; bases unmatched to any gene: 6. This CDR3 comprises 17 residues. CDR1 is MGHRA, CDR2 YSYEKL, per germline. CDR3 in DNA: TGCGCCAGCAGCCAAAAACTAGCGGGAGGGCCTTCCGGGGAGCTGTTTTTT. This gives the protein CASSQKLAGGPSGELFF.

The sample holds many counts of this clonotype. This chain uses TRBV19 with TRBJ1-1; D is possibly TRBD1 (6 bases). V was pared by 3 bases and J by 6 bases, with 11 bases between. The CDR3 spans 13 residues. Germline assignment: CDR1 LNHDA and CDR2 SQIVND (reference sequence). In DNA form, the CDR3 reads TGTGCCAGTAGTATCCAACAGGGTGCTGAAGCTTTCTTT. It translates to CASSIQQGAEAFF.

Here the CDR3 reads CAISERETQYF. The DNA for the CDR3 is TGTGCCATCAGTGAACGCGAGACCCAGTACTTC. The J gene is TRBJ2-5, the V gene TRBV10-3; D not resolved. The CDR3 covers 11 residues. Per germline, CDR1 ENHRY and CDR2 SYGVKD. V lost 3 bases to trimming and J lost 5 bases, with 4 bases between them.

This clonotype was picked up many times. The V gene is TRBV7-2, the J gene TRBJ2-1; D may correspond to TRBD1 or TRBD2 (5 bases each). Germline lookup yields CDR1 SGHTA and CDR2 FQGNSA. CDR3 size: 15 residues. The V and J ends lost 0 bases and 4 bases respectively, with 10 bases between them. CDR3 protein: CASSLAFGAYNEQFF. In DNA form, the CDR3 reads TGTGCCAGCAGCTTAGCTTTCGGGGCTTACAATGAGCAGTTCTTC.

This clonotype has only a few counts. The chain carries TRBV3-1 and TRBJ2-7; the D gene is possibly TRBD2 (6 bases). The CDR3 has 15 residues. In germline, CDR1 is LGHDT, CDR2 YNNKEL (reference sequence). V was pared by 0 bases and J by 7 bases, with 16 bases between. The CDR3 DNA reads TGTGCCAGCAGCCAAGATCTTGGGACTTCCTTGGAGCAGTACTTC. It encodes CASSQDLGTSLEQYF.